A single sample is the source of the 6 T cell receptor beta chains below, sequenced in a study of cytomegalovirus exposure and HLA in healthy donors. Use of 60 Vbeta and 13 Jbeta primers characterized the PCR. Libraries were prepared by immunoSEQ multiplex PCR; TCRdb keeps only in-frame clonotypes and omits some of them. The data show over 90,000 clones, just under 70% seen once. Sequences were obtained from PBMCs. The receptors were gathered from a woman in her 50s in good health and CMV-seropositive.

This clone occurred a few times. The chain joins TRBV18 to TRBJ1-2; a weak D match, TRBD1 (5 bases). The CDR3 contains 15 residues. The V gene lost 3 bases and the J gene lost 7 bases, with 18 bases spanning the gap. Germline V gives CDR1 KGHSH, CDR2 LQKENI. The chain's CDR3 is CASSPPGQEGIGYTF. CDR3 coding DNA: TGTGCCAGCTCACCCCCCGGACAAGAAGGAATTGGCTACACCTTC.

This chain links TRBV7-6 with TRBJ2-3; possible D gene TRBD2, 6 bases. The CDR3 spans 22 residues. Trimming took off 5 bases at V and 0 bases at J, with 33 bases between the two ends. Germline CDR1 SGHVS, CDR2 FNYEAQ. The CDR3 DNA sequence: TGTGCCAGCAGCCGGGACTCCTCCGCTCCCTCCCTCTCAACGCCGAGCACAGATACGCAGTATTTT. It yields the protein CASSRDSSAPSLSTPSTDTQYF.

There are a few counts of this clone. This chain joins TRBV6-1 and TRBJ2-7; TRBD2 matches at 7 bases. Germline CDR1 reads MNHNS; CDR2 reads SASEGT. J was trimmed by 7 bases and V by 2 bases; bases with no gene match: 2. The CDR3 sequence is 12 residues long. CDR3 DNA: TGTGCCAGCAGTGAATTCGGGGGGGAGCAGTACTTC. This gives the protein CASSEFGGEQYF.

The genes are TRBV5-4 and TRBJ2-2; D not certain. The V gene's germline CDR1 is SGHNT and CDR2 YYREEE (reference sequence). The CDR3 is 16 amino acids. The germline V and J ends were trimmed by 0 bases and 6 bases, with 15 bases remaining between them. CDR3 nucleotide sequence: TGTGCCAGCAGCTTGGCCATGGGTGGCGGTGCCGGGGAGCTGTTTTTT. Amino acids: CASSLAMGGGAGELFF.

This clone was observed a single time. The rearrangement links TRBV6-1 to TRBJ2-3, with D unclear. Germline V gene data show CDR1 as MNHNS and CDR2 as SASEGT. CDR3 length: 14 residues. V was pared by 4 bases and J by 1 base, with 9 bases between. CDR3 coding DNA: TGTGCCAGCAGTGGCATACTCCGCACAGATACGCAGTATTTT. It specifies CASSGILRTDTQYF.

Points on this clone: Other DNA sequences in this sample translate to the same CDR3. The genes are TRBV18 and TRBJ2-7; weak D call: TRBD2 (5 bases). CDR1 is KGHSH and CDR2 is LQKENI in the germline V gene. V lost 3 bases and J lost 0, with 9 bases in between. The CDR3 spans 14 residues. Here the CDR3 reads CASSPGGRSYEQYF. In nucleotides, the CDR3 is TGTGCCAGCTCACCGGGCGGGCGCTCCTACGAGCAGTACTTC.